This T cell receptor (beta chain) was sequenced during a study of technical replicates of blood from a handful of donors. The CDR3 totals 13 residues. V was clipped by 2 bases and J by 14 bases, with 16 bases between them. The germline CDR1 and CDR2 sequences are MDHEN and SYDVKM. Here immunoSEQ multiplex PCR was the method, and the copy in TCRdb shows in-frame clones only, minus some. Of almost 90,000 clones in the sample, about 94% were seen once. The source is a human donor in good health. The sample comprised T cells isolated from PBMCs. J is TRBJ2-1 and V is TRBV28; possibly TRBD2 for D (7 bases). In DNA form, the CDR3 reads TGTGCCAGCAGTTTAAGTGCGGGGGCGGGGAAGTTCTTC. Its protein product is CASSLSAGAGKFF. Looking up the rest from reference TRBV28 and TRBJ2-1 gives the full variable domain: DVKVTQSSRYLVKRTGEKVFLECVQDMDHENMFWYRQDPGLGLRLIYFSYDVKMKEKGDIPEGYSVSREKKERFSLILESASTNQTSMYLCASSLSAGAGKFFGPGTRLTVL.